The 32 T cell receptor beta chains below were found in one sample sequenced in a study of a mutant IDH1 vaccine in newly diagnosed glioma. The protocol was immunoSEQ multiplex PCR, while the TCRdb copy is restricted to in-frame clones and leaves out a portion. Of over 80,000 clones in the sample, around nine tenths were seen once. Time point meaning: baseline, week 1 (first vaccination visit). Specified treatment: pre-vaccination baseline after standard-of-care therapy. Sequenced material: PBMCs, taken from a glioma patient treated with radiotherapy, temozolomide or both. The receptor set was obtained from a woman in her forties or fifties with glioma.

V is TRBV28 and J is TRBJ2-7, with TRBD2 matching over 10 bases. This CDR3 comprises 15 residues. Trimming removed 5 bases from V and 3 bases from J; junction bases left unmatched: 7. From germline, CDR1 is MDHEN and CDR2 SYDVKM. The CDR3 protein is CASSPGLAEGYEQYF. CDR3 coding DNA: TGTGCCAGCAGTCCTGGACTAGCGGAGGGCTACGAGCAGTACTTC.

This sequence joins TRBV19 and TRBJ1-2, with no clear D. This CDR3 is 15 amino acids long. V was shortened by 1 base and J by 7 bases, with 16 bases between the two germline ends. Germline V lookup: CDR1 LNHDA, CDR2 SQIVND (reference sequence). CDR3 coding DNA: TGTGCCAGTAGTATAGCCCTGTCAGACGGGCTTGGCTACACCTTC. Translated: CASSIALSDGLGYTF.

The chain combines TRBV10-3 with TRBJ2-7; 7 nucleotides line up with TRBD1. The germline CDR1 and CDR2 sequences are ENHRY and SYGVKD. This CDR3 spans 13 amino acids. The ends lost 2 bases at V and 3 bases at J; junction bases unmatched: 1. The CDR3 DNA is TGTGCCATCAGTGAGGGGGACAGCTACGAGCAGTACTTC. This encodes CAISEGDSYEQYF.

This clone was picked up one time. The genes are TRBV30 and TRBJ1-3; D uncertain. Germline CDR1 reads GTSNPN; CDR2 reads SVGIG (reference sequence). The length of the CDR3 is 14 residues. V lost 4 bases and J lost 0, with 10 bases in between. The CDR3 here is CAWKVRSSGNTIYF. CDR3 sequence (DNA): TGTGCCTGGAAGGTCAGATCCTCTGGAAACACCATATATTTT.

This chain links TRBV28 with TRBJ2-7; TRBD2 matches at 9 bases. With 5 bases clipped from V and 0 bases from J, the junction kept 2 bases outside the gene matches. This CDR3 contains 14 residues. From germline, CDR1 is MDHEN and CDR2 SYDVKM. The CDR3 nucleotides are TGTGCCAGCAGTCAACTAGCGGGCTCCTACGAGCAGTACTTC. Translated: CASSQLAGSYEQYF.

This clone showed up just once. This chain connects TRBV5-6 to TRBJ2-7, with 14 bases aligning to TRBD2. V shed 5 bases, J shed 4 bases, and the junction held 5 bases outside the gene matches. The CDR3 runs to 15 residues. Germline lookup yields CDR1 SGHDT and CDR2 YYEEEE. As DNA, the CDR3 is TGTGCCAGCAGGTCCGGGACTAGCGGGAGTTACGAGCAGTACTTC. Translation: CASRSGTSGSYEQYF.

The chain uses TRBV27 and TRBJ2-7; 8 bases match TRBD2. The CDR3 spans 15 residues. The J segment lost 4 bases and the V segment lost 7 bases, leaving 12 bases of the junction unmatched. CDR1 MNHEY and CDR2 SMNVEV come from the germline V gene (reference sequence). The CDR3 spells CASTTGGAGDYEQYF. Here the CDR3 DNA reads TGTGCCAGCACCACCGGGGGGGCGGGAGATTACGAGCAGTACTTC.

The CDR3 loop reads CASSGRGRGETQYF. Written as DNA, the CDR3 is TGTGCCAGCAGCGGAAGGGGGCGGGGAGAGACCCAGTACTTC. The chain has TRBV7-9 and TRBJ2-5; the D gene is possibly TRBD1 (7 bases). Germline assignment: CDR1 SEHNR and CDR2 FQNEAQ (reference sequence). Trimming took off 5 bases at V and 4 bases at J, with 14 bases between the two ends. The CDR3 runs 14 residues.

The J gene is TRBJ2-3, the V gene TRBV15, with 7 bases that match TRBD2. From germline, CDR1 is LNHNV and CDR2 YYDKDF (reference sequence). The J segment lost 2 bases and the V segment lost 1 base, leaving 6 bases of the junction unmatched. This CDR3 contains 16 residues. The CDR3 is CATSRGASGLTDTQYF. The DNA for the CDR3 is TGTGCCACCAGCAGAGGAGCTAGCGGCCTCACAGATACGCAGTATTTT.

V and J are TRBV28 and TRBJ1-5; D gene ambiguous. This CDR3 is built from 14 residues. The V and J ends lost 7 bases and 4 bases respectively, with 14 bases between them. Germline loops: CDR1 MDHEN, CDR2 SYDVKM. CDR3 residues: CASTPQGLNQPQHF. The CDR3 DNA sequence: TGTGCCAGCACCCCCCAAGGCCTAAATCAGCCCCAGCATTTT.

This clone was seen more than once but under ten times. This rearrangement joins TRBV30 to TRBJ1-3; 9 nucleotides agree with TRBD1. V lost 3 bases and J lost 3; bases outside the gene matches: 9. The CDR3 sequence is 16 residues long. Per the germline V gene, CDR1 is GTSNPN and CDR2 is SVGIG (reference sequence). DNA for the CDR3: TGTGCCTGGAGACCCTTCACAGGGGGCTATGGAAACACCATATATTTT. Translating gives CAWRPFTGGYGNTIYF.

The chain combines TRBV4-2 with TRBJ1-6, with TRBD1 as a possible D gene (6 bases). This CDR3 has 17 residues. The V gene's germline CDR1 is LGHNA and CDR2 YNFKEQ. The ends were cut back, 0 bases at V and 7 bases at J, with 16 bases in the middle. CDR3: CASSQDRGGARNSPLHF. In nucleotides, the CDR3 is TGTGCCAGCAGCCAAGATCGAGGGGGGGCGCGGAATTCACCCCTCCACTTT.

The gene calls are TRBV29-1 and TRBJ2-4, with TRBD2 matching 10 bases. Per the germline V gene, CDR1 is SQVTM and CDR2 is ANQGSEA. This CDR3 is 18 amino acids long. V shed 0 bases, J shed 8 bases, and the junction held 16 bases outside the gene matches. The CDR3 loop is CSVEDFRHGGLAGDIQYF. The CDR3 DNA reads TGCAGCGTTGAAGATTTCCGCCACGGGGGTCTAGCGGGAGACATTCAGTACTTC.

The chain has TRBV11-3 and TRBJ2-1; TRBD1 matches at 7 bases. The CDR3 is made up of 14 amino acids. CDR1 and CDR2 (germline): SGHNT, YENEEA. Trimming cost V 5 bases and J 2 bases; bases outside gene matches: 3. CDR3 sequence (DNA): TGTGCCAGCAGCCCGGGGACAGCCTACAATGAGCAGTTCTTC. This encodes CASSPGTAYNEQFF. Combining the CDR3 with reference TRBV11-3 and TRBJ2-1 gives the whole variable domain EAGVVQSPRYKIIEKKQPVAFWCNPISGHNTLYWYLQNLGQGPELLIRYENEEAVDDSQLPKDRFSAERLKGVDSTLKIQPAELGDSAVYLCASSPGTAYNEQFFGPGTRLTVL.

CDR3 DNA sequence: TGTGCCAGCAGCCCAGTTTTGAGGGGCAATGAGCAGTTCTTC. Translated: CASSPVLRGNEQFF. This sequence joins TRBV7-9 and TRBJ2-1; the D call may be TRBD1 or TRBD2 (5 bases each). This CDR3 comprises 14 residues. V gave up 5 bases and J gave up 6 bases, with 14 bases separating them. Looked up from germline, CDR1 is SEHNR and CDR2 is FQNEAQ (reference sequence).

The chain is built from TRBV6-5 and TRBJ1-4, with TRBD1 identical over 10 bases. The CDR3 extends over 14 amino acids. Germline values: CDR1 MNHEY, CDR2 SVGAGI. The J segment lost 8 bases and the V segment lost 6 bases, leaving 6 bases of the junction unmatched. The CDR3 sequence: CASSSGTGVEKLFF. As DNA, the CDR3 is TGTGCCAGCAGCTCCGGGACAGGGGTCGAAAAACTGTTTTTT.

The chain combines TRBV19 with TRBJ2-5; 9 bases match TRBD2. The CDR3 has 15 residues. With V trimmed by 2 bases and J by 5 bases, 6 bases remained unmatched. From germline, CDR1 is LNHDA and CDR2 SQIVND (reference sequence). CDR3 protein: CASSIRAGGIETQYF. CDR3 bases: TGTGCCAGTAGTATACGGGCGGGAGGGATCGAGACCCAGTACTTC.

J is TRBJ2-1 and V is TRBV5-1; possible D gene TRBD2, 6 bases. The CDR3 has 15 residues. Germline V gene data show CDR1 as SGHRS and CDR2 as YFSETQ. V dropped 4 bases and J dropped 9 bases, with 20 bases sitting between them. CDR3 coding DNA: TGCGCCAGCAGCCGCCAGGCCCAGGAGGGAGGTGAGCAGTTCTTC. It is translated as CASSRQAQEGGEQFF.

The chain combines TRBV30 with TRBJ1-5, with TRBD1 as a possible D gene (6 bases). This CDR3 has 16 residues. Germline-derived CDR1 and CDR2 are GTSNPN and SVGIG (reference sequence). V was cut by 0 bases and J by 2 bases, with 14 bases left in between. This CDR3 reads CAWSVPAGQRNQPQHF. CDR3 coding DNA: TGTGCCTGGAGTGTACCCGCCGGACAGCGCAATCAGCCCCAGCATTTT.

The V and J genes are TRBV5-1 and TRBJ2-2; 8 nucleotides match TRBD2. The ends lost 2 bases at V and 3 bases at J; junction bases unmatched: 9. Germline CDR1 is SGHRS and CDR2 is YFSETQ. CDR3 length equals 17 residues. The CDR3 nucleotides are TGCGCCAGCAGCTTATACCAGACTAGCGCTTACACCGGGGAGCTGTTTTTT. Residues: CASSLYQTSAYTGELFF.

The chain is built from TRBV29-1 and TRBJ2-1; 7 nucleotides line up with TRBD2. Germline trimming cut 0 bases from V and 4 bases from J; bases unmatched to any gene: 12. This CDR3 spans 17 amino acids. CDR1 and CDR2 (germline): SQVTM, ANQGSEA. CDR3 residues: CSVEDHGAGVGYNEQFF. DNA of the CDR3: TGCAGCGTTGAAGATCACGGCGCGGGAGTGGGTTACAATGAGCAGTTCTTC.

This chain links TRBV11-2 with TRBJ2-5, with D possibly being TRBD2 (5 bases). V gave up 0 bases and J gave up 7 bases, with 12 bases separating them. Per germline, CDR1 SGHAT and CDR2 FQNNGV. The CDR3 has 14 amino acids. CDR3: CASSLEEEMRTQYF. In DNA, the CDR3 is TGTGCCAGCAGCTTAGAGGAGGAGATGAGGACCCAGTACTTC.

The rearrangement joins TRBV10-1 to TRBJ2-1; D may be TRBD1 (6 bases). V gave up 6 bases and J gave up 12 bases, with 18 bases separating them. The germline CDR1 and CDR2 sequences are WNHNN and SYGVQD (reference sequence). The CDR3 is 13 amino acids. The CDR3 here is CASSPRTEIGQFF. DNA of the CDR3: TGCGCCAGCAGCCCCCGGACAGAAATAGGGCAGTTCTTC.

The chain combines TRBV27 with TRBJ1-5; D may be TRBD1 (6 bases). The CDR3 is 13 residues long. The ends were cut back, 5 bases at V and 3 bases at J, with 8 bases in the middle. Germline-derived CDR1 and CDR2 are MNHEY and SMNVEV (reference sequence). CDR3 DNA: TGTGCCAGCAGTCGGACAGTCAATCAGCCCCAGCATTTT. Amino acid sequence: CASSRTVNQPQHF.

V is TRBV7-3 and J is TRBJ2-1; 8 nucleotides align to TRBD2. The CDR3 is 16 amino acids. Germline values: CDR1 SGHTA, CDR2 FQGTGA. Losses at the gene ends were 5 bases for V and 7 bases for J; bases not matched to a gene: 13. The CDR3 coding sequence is TGTGCCAGCAGCCCGAACCCGGGAGGGCCGGCGAATGAGCAGTTCTTC. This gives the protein CASSPNPGGPANEQFF.

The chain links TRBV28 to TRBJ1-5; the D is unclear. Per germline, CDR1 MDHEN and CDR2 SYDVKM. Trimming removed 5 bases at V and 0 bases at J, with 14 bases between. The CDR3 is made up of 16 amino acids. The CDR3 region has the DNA TGTGCCAGCAGTCGCACCCCATCTGATAGCAATCAGCCCCAGCATTTT. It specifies CASSRTPSDSNQPQHF. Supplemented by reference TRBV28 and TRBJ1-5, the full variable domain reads DVKVTQSSRYLVKRTGEKVFLECVQDMDHENMFWYRQDPGLGLRLIYFSYDVKMKEKGDIPEGYSVSREKKERFSLILESASTNQTSMYLCASSRTPSDSNQPQHFGDGTRLSIL.

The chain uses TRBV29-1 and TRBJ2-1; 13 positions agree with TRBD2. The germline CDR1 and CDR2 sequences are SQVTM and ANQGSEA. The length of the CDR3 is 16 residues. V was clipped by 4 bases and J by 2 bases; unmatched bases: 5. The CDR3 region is CSVGWTSGRAYNEQFF. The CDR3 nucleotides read TGCAGCGTTGGGTGGACTAGCGGGAGAGCCTACAATGAGCAGTTCTTC.

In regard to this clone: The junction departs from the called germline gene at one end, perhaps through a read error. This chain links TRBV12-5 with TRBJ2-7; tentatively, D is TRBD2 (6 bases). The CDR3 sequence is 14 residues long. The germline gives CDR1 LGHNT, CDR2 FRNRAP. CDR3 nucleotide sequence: TGTGCTAGTGCTTTGGGGGGAAGGACCTACGAGCAGTACTTC. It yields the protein CASALGGRTYEQYF.

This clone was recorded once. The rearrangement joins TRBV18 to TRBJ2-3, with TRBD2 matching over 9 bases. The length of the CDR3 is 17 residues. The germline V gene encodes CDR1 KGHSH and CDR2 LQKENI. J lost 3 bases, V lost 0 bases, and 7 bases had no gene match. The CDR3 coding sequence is TGTGCCAGCTCACCACCTGTGAGCGGGGGGAGAACAGATACGCAGTATTTT. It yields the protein CASSPPVSGGRTDTQYF. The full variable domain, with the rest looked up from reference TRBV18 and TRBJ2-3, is NAGVMQNPRHLVRRRGQEARLRCSPMKGHSHVYWYRQLPEEGLKFMVYLQKENIIDESGMPKERFSAEFPKEGPSILRIQQVVRGDSAAYFCASSPPVSGGRTDTQYFGPGTRLTVL.

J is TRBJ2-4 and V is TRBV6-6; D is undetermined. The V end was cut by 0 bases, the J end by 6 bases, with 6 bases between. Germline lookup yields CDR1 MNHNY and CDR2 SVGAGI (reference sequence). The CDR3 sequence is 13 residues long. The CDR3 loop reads CASSYSMANIQYF. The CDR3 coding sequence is TGTGCCAGCAGTTACTCGATGGCAAACATTCAGTACTTC.

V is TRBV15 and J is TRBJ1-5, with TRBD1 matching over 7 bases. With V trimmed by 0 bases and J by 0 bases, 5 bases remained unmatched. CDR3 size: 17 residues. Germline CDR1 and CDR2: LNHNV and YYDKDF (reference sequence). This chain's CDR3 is CATSRDRTGDSNQPQHF. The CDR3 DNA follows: TGTGCCACCAGCAGAGATCGAACAGGGGATAGCAATCAGCCCCAGCATTTT. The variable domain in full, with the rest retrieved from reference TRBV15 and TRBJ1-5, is DAMVIQNPRYQVTQFGKPVTLSCSQTLNHNVMYWYQQKSSQAPKLLFHYYDKDFNNEADTPDNFQSRRPNTSFCFLDIRSPGLGDTAMYLCATSRDRTGDSNQPQHFGDGTRLSIL.

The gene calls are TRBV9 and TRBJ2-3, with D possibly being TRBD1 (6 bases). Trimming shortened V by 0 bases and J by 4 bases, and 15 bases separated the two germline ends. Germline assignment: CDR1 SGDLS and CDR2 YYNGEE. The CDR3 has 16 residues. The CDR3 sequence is CASSVVGGGRADTQYF. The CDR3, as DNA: TGTGCCAGCAGCGTAGTTGGGGGCGGTCGGGCAGATACGCAGTATTTT. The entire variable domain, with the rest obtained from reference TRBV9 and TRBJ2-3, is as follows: DSGVTQTPKHLITATGQRVTLRCSPRSGDLSVYWYQQSLDQGLQFLIQYYNGEERAKGNILERFSAQQFPDLHSELNLSSLELGDSALYFCASSVVGGGRADTQYFGPGTRLTVL.